Presented here are 21 T cell receptor beta chains from one specimen sequenced in a study of blood T cells in healthy people across ages. A second about 6 to 12 cycle PCR used barcoded and J-beta primers. TCRdb itself ran the 5' RACE reads through MiXCR, one entry per CDR3 protein. The sample gives 1.5 million to 2 million distinct CDR3 sequences, roughly 28% of which show up once; 6.5% to 8.5% is in the top ten. The specimen was blood. The source of these receptors is a young woman in good health.

This clonotype was seen only a few times. The chain uses TRBV28 and TRBJ2-1; TRBD2 might be the D (5 bases). The germline gives CDR1 MDHEN, CDR2 SYDVKM. V was pared by 5 bases and J by 6 bases, with 20 bases between. The CDR3 covers 16 residues. The CDR3 sequence is CASSPAFAGRLNEQFF. As DNA, the CDR3 is TGTGCCAGCAGTCCCGCCTTTGCGGGCCGACTCAATGAGCAGTTCTTC.

The rearrangement joins TRBV5-6 to TRBJ2-7, with a tentative D call TRBD2 (5 bases). The germline gives CDR1 SGHDT, CDR2 YYEEEE. The CDR3 is 17 residues long. V lost 0 bases and J lost 0, with 16 bases in between. The CDR3 DNA follows: TGTGCCAGCAGCTTGGAACCTGAGGGAGCGTACTCCTACGAGCAGTACTTC. It translates to CASSLEPEGAYSYEQYF.

This clonotype was found many times. The chain couples TRBV7-2 to TRBJ2-1; 8 bases line up with TRBD2. Unmatched junction bases numbered 9, after V lost 1 base and J lost 13 bases. Germline V gene data show CDR1 as SGHTA and CDR2 as FQGNSA. The CDR3 has 14 amino acids. The CDR3 bases are TGTGCCAGCAGCTTAGTCGGTAGCGGGGCCCCTCAGTTCTTC. It encodes CASSLVGSGAPQFF.

The V and J genes are TRBV24-1 and TRBJ2-1, with 9 bases fitting TRBD2. The CDR3 is 19 residues long. The germline CDR1 and CDR2 sequences are KGHDR and SFDVKD. V lost 0 bases, J lost 3 bases, and 11 bases stayed unmatched. CDR3 in amino acids: CATSDLDGTRGGHYNEQFF. The CDR3 DNA reads as TGTGCCACCAGTGATTTGGACGGGACGCGGGGGGGCCACTACAATGAGCAGTTCTTC.

This clonotype was counted between two and nine times. DNA of the CDR3: TGCAGTGCTAGAGTAGGACAGACTAGCACAGATACGCAGTATTTT. This sequence encodes CSARVGQTSTDTQYF. The J gene is TRBJ2-3, the V gene TRBV20-1; a weak D match, TRBD1 (6 bases). Trimming shortened V by 1 base and J by 0 bases, and 11 bases separated the two germline ends. The CDR3 length is 15 residues. Germline-derived CDR1 and CDR2 are DFQATT and SNEGSKA (reference sequence).

In its sample, this clonotype was seen many times. The gene calls are TRBV20-1 and TRBJ2-7; tentatively, D is TRBD1 (5 bases). The CDR3 extends over 13 amino acids. CDR1 and CDR2 from the germline V gene are DFQATT and SNEGSKA (reference sequence). The V end lost 2 bases, the J end lost 5 bases, and 13 bases lay between the germline ends. The CDR3 protein is CSARNGANNEQYF. The CDR3 nucleotides read TGCAGTGCTAGAAATGGGGCGAACAACGAGCAGTACTTC.

The chain links TRBV5-1 to TRBJ2-7; D tentatively fits TRBD1 or TRBD2 (5 bases each). The germline V gene encodes CDR1 SGHRS and CDR2 YFSETQ. The CDR3 totals 15 residues. V gave up 4 bases and J gave up 5 bases, with 19 bases separating them. The CDR3 DNA reads as TGCGCCAGCAGCCCGTTTGTGGGGGAAACAAACGAGCAGTACTTC. Amino acids: CASSPFVGETNEQYF.

The CDR3 loop is CASSQGWMGETQYF. CDR3 DNA sequence: TGTGCCAGCAGCCAAGGTTGGATGGGAGAGACCCAGTACTTC. The rearrangement uses TRBV3-1 and TRBJ2-5; no reliable D call. The CDR3 runs to 14 residues. The germline CDR1 and CDR2 sequences are LGHDT and YNNKEL (reference sequence). Trimming took 1 base from V and 4 from J, leaving 10 bases between them.

The V gene is TRBV12-3 or TRBV12-4, the J gene TRBJ1-2; D unresolved. This CDR3 spans 14 amino acids. Trimming removed 3 bases at V and 4 bases at J, with 12 bases between. CDR3 in DNA: TGTGCCAGCAGTTTTTTTGGGGTTGGCTATGGCTACACCTTC. This gives the protein CASSFFGVGYGYTF.

CDR3 region: CSLEDRVGDYGYTF. CDR3 DNA sequence: TGCAGTTTGGAAGACAGGGTTGGGGACTATGGCTACACCTTC. V and J are TRBV20-1 and TRBJ1-2; 7 bases line up with TRBD1. With V trimmed by 8 bases and J by 3 bases, 12 bases remained unmatched. Germline values: CDR1 DFQATT, CDR2 SNEGSKA (reference sequence). This CDR3 spans 14 amino acids.

The chain links TRBV20-1 to TRBJ2-7, with 9 bases lining up with TRBD2. CDR3 length equals 14 residues. V trimming: 4 bases; J trimming: 5 bases; junction bases outside the gene matches: 9. Germline values: CDR1 DFQATT, CDR2 SNEGSKA (reference sequence). The DNA of the CDR3 is TGCAGTGCTATGGTAGCGGGAGCTGTCAACGAGCAGTACTTC. It translates to CSAMVAGAVNEQYF.

This rearrangement joins TRBV11-2 to TRBJ2-4; TRBD2 aligns across 10 bases. Gene TRBJ2-5 matches the end of the DNA better, so the J call may be wrong. Germline V gene data show CDR1 as SGHAT and CDR2 as FQNNGV. CDR3 length: 16 residues. The CDR3 protein is CASSLEKRGGQETQYF. CDR3 bases: TGTGCCAGCAGCTTAGAAAAGCGGGGGGGACAAGAGACCCAGTACTTC.

Only a few counts were recorded for this clonotype. V is TRBV7-2 and J is TRBJ2-1, with a tentative D call TRBD2 (5 bases). Germline lookup yields CDR1 SGHTA and CDR2 FQGNSA. The CDR3 has 16 amino acids. V shed 6 bases and J shed 9 bases, with 24 bases lying between them. CDR3 DNA sequence: TGTGCCAGCAGTTCGTATAGGGTCAATCCTGGGAGTGAGCAGTTCTTC. Amino acid sequence: CASSSYRVNPGSEQFF.

This clonotype was seen more than once but under ten times. The V gene is TRBV5-5, the J gene TRBJ2-7; D uncertain. The CDR3 is 15 amino acids. V lost 4 bases to trimming and J lost 3 bases, with 17 bases between them. The germline gives CDR1 SGHKS, CDR2 YYEKEE (reference sequence). The CDR3 region has the DNA TGTGCCAGCAGCAGGGCGACACCTCCCCACTACGAGCAGTACTTC. It specifies CASSRATPPHYEQYF.

This clonotype was recorded at least ten times. This chain uses TRBV7-3 with TRBJ2-5; 9 bases are a match to TRBD1. The V gene's germline CDR1 is SGHTA and CDR2 FQGTGA. The V and J ends lost 0 bases and 4 bases, in that order; junction bases with no gene match: 3. The CDR3 is made up of 15 amino acids. CDR3 residues: CASSLTGTGSETQYF. In DNA, the CDR3 is TGTGCCAGCAGCTTAACGGGGACAGGGTCAGAGACCCAGTACTTC.

A few counts support this clonotype. The chain links TRBV12-3 or TRBV12-4 to TRBJ2-4; 11 bases line up with TRBD1. V lost 3 bases, J lost 7 bases, and 8 bases stayed unmatched. There are 16 residues in the CDR3. The CDR3 reads CASSFRTGGAVNIQYF. The CDR3 nucleotides are TGTGCCAGCAGTTTTAGGACAGGGGGCGCGGTGAACATTCAGTACTTC.

This clonotype was seen a few times. This may arise from a read error, as a much more abundant clone is one base away. The V call is TRBV4-3, the J call TRBJ2-1; 7 nucleotides agree with TRBD2. The J call may be wrong; the DNA end is better matched by TRBJ2-7. This CDR3 is built from 16 residues. CDR1 LGHNA and CDR2 YSLEER come from the germline V gene. The CDR3 nucleotides read TGCGCCAGCAGCCAGGGACTACATCGCTCCTACAATGAGCAGTACTTC. This translates into CASSQGLHRSYNEQYF.

This clonotype was detected many times. The rearrangement uses TRBV27 and TRBJ2-4, with a weak D call TRBD1 (6 bases). Trimming took 5 bases from V and 15 from J, leaving 17 bases between them. Germline assignment: CDR1 MNHEY and CDR2 SMNVEV (reference sequence). The length of the CDR3 is 12 residues. CDR3 nucleotides: TGTGCCAGCAGTGAGACAGGTCCGACGGGGTACTTC. It translates to CASSETGPTGYF.

V usage is TRBV20-1 and J usage is TRBJ1-1; TRBD1 agrees at 7 bases. The CDR3 loop spans 15 amino acids. CDR1 and CDR2 from the germline V gene are DFQATT and SNEGSKA (reference sequence). The trim removed 2 bases at V and 5 bases at J, leaving 11 bases unmatched. The CDR3 loop reads CSARSWGGGWTEAFF. The CDR3 DNA sequence: TGCAGTGCTAGATCCTGGGGAGGGGGCTGGACTGAAGCTTTCTTT.

On this clonotype: One end of the junction varies from germline; a read error may be responsible. The V call is TRBV5-6, the J call TRBJ2-1; maybe TRBD2 (6 bases). The V gene's germline CDR1 is SGHDT and CDR2 YYEEEE. The CDR3 consists of 15 residues. The CDR3 coding sequence is TGTGCCGGCAGCCCCGTCGGGGGTTTGAAAAATGAGCAGTTCTTC. Amino acid sequence: CAGSPVGGLKNEQFF.

Concerning this clonotype itself: The junction does not match germline at one end; this may be a read error. The V call is TRBV7-2, the J call TRBJ1-2; D gene unclear. Germline-derived CDR1 and CDR2 are SGHTA and FQGNSA. The CDR3 has 12 residues. For the CDR3, the DNA is TGTGCCAGCAGCCCTATTAACTATCGCTACACCTTC. It translates to CASSPINYRYTF.